Listed below are T cell receptor beta chains from one sample, sequenced in a study of beta chain features in type 1 diabetes. Profiling relied on immunoSEQ multiplex PCR, and the TCRdb table lists in-frame clones only, not all of them. The table shows a few hundred thousand clones, with around 25% occurring only once. The sequenced material came from naive CD4+ T cells from blood. The receptors were gathered from a woman aged 30 to 39 with type 1 diabetes. CDR3s include the opening cysteine and the closing phenylalanine or tryptophan. D genes are given only for firm matches. A clone size is listed for some rows: how often the clone was seen (once, few, many), or a class if it is expanded.

j_call: TRBJ2-7
d_call: NA
v_call: TRBV9
clone_size: NA
cdr3_aa: CASSVGAGAFAQYF
cdr3_nt: TGTGCCAGCAGCGTAGGGGCAGGGGCCTTCGCGCAGTACTTC

j_call: TRBJ2-7
d_call: TRBD1
v_call: TRBV7-7
clone_size: NA
cdr3_aa: CASSPGQGGEQYF
cdr3_nt: TGTGCTAGCAGCCCAGGACAGGGCGGCGAGCAGTACTTC

j_call: TRBJ2-1
d_call: TRBD2
v_call: TRBV10-3
clone_size: NA
cdr3_aa: CAISKTSGSYNEQFF
cdr3_nt: TGTGCCATCAGTAAAACTAGCGGCTCCTACAATGAGCAGTTCTTC

j_call: TRBJ1-1
d_call: NA
v_call: TRBV7-9
clone_size: NA
cdr3_aa: CASSDTGFGNTEAFF
cdr3_nt: TGTGCCAGCAGTGACACAGGGTTTGGGAACACTGAAGCTTTCTTT

j_call: TRBJ1-1
d_call: NA
v_call: TRBV7-2
clone_size: NA
cdr3_aa: CASSFLEGTEAFF
cdr3_nt: TGTGCCAGCAGCTTCTTGGAGGGCACTGAAGCTTTCTTT

j_call: TRBJ1-1
d_call: TRBD1
v_call: TRBV5-6
clone_size: NA
cdr3_aa: CASSQQGVTEAFF
cdr3_nt: TGTGCCAGCAGCCAACAGGGGGTCACTGAAGCTTTCTTT

j_call: TRBJ2-7
d_call: TRBD2
v_call: TRBV29-1
clone_size: few
cdr3_aa: CSVPGKRGPYEQYF
cdr3_nt: TGCAGCGTGCCGGGGAAGCGGGGGCCCTACGAGCAGTACTTC

j_call: TRBJ1-2
d_call: NA
v_call: TRBV10-3
clone_size: NA
cdr3_aa: CAISERTPYGYTF
cdr3_nt: TGTGCCATCAGTGAAAGGACACCTTATGGCTACACCTTC

j_call: TRBJ2-7
d_call: TRBD2
v_call: TRBV29-1
clone_size: few
cdr3_aa: CSGQTSGYEQYF
cdr3_nt: TGCAGCGGGCAGACTAGCGGTTACGAGCAGTACTTC

j_call: TRBJ2-1
d_call: NA
v_call: TRBV28
clone_size: few
cdr3_aa: CASSSGTGGGLAGTNEQFF
cdr3_nt: TGTGCCAGCAGTTCGGGGACAGGGGGCGGACTAGCGGGAACCAATGAGCAGTTCTTC

j_call: TRBJ2-7
d_call: NA
v_call: TRBV2
clone_size: NA
cdr3_aa: CASRTDTYEQYF
cdr3_nt: TGTGCCAGCCGGACGGACACCTACGAGCAGTACTTC

j_call: TRBJ1-5
d_call: TRBD1
v_call: TRBV30
clone_size: few
cdr3_aa: CAWSGTGDQPQHF
cdr3_nt: TGTGCCTGGAGTGGGACAGGGGATCAGCCCCAGCATTTT

j_call: TRBJ2-7
d_call: TRBD2
v_call: TRBV7-2
clone_size: NA
cdr3_aa: CASSRTSGSSYEQYF
cdr3_nt: TGTGCCAGCAGCCGGACTAGCGGGAGCTCCTACGAGCAGTACTTC

j_call: TRBJ1-1
d_call: TRBD1
v_call: TRBV15
clone_size: NA
cdr3_aa: CATSSSTGGNTEAFF
cdr3_nt: TGTGCCACCAGCAGTAGTACAGGGGGGAACACTGAAGCTTTCTTT

j_call: TRBJ2-2
d_call: TRBD1
v_call: TRBV30
clone_size: few
cdr3_aa: CAWIQGTTGELFF
cdr3_nt: TGTGCCTGGATACAGGGGACCACCGGGGAGCTGTTTTTT

j_call: TRBJ2-7
d_call: TRBD2
v_call: TRBV27
clone_size: NA
cdr3_aa: CASSQSLAGANEQYF
cdr3_nt: TGTGCCAGCAGCCAAAGTCTAGCGGGAGCTAACGAGCAGTACTTC

j_call: TRBJ2-1
d_call: TRBD2
v_call: TRBV30
clone_size: few
cdr3_aa: CAWSVWVGPGTSGDREQFF
cdr3_nt: TGTGCCTGGAGTGTATGGGTGGGACCCGGGACTAGCGGGGATCGGGAGCAGTTCTTC

j_call: TRBJ1-5
d_call: NA
v_call: TRBV28
clone_size: NA
cdr3_aa: CASSSTGYQPQHF
cdr3_nt: TGTGCCAGCAGTTCGACAGGATATCAGCCCCAGCATTTT

j_call: TRBJ1-5
d_call: NA
v_call: TRBV6-5
clone_size: NA
cdr3_aa: CASSYRIHSQPQHF
cdr3_nt: TGTGCCAGCAGTTACCGGATTCACAGTCAGCCCCAGCATTTT

j_call: TRBJ2-3
d_call: TRBD2
v_call: TRBV7-9
clone_size: NA
cdr3_aa: CASSLQGGSSDTQYF
cdr3_nt: TGTGCCAGCAGCTTACAGGGCGGGAGCTCAGATACGCAGTATTTT

j_call: TRBJ2-7
d_call: NA
v_call: TRBV7-9
clone_size: NA
cdr3_aa: CASSSPDSLNYEQYF
cdr3_nt: TGTGCCAGCAGCTCCCCGGACAGCCTGAACTACGAGCAGTACTTC

j_call: TRBJ1-4
d_call: NA
v_call: TRBV30
clone_size: NA
cdr3_aa: CAWRVGGNEKEKLFF
cdr3_nt: TGTGCCTGGAGAGTTGGGGGCAATGAGAAAGAAAAACTGTTTTTT

j_call: TRBJ1-3
d_call: NA
v_call: TRBV7-9
clone_size: NA
cdr3_aa: CASQLSSGNTIYF
cdr3_nt: TGTGCCAGCCAACTGAGCTCTGGAAACACCATATATTTT

j_call: TRBJ2-3
d_call: TRBD2
v_call: TRBV5-1
clone_size: NA
cdr3_aa: CASSLGTSGSPDTQYF
cdr3_nt: TGCGCCAGCAGCTTAGGGACTAGCGGGAGCCCAGATACGCAGTATTTT

j_call: TRBJ2-7
d_call: NA
v_call: TRBV30
clone_size: NA
cdr3_aa: CAWSDLAKHEQYF
cdr3_nt: TGTGCCTGGAGTGACCTAGCCAAGCACGAGCAGTACTTC

j_call: TRBJ2-1
d_call: TRBD1
v_call: TRBV29-1
clone_size: few
cdr3_aa: CSVTRGQGVHNEQFF
cdr3_nt: TGCAGCGTTACCCGAGGACAGGGGGTCCACAATGAGCAGTTCTTC

j_call: TRBJ1-4
d_call: NA
v_call: TRBV4-1
clone_size: NA
cdr3_aa: CASRSQGQTTNEKLFF
cdr3_nt: TGCGCCAGCAGGTCACAGGGACAAACAACTAATGAAAAACTGTTTTTT

j_call: TRBJ1-4
d_call: NA
v_call: TRBV5-1
clone_size: NA
cdr3_aa: CASSLTGPYEKLFF
cdr3_nt: TGCGCCAGCAGCTTGACAGGGCCATATGAAAAACTGTTTTTT

j_call: TRBJ2-3
d_call: TRBD1
v_call: TRBV7-3
clone_size: NA
cdr3_aa: CASSLDRATDTQYF
cdr3_nt: TGTGCCAGCAGCCTGGACAGGGCCACAGATACGCAGTATTTT

j_call: TRBJ1-1
d_call: NA
v_call: TRBV4-1
clone_size: few
cdr3_aa: CASSRAQTFNTEAFF
cdr3_nt: TGCGCCAGCAGCCGTGCACAGACCTTTAACACTGAAGCTTTCTTT

j_call: TRBJ2-7
d_call: TRBD1
v_call: TRBV29-1
clone_size: NA
cdr3_aa: CSVAGTESSYEQYF
cdr3_nt: TGCAGCGTTGCAGGGACAGAGAGCTCCTACGAGCAGTACTTC